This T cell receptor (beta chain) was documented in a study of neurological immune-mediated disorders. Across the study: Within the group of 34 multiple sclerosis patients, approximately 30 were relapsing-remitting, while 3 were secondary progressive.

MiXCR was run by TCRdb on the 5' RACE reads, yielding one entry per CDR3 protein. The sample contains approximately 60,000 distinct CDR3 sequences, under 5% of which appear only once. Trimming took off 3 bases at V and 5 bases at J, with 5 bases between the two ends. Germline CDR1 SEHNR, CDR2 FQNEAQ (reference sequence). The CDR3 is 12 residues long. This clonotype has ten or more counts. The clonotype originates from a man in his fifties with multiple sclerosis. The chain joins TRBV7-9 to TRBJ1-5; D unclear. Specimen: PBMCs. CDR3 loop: CASSFSDQPQHF. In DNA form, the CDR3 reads TGTGCCAGCAGCTTCTCAGATCAGCCCCAGCATTTT.